This T cell receptor beta chain was recovered during a study of Graves' ophthalmopathy and Graves' hyperthyroidism. This CDR3 has 13 amino acids. Trimming shortened V by 6 bases and J by 4 bases, and 12 bases separated the two germline ends. RNA transcripts were the source from which TCR beta CDR3 regions were amplified. The first round was an RT-PCR with HTBI primers, and the second round was a multiplex PCR. TCRdb re-called the multiplex PCR reads through MiXCR, storing one row per CDR3 protein. The sample holds 200,000 to 250,000 distinct CDR3 sequences, around 45% seen once. Sequenced input: peripheral blood. The sequence came from an adult man with Graves' ophthalmopathy. The genes are TRBV12-3 or TRBV12-4 and TRBJ1-1; no clear D gene. The CDR3 loop is CASSYAPSTEAFF. CDR3 DNA sequence: TGTGCCAGCAGCTATGCCCCGAGCACTGAAGCTTTCTTT.